This T cell receptor beta chain was observed in a study of T cells after yellow fever vaccination. The CDR3 is 15 amino acids. J gave up 7 bases and V 6 bases, and 15 bases lay outside the gene matches. Per germline, CDR1 MNHNS and CDR2 SASEGT. TCRdb processed the 5' RACE reads anew with MiXCR; each CDR3 protein has one entry. The table has hundreds of thousands of distinct CDR3 sequences, around 4% seen once; the top ten hold roughly a quarter. This clonotype was found a few times. This chain uses TRBV6-1 with TRBJ2-7; TRBD1 aligns across 7 bases. This sequence was found in a man younger than 30 who received the YFV17D yellow fever vaccine. The material sequenced was PBMCs, taken on the day of the yellow fever booster vaccination. The CDR3 spells CASSLDLQGSREQYF. CDR3 nucleotide sequence: TGTGCCAGCAGCCTAGACCTACAGGGGTCGAGGGAGCAGTACTTC.